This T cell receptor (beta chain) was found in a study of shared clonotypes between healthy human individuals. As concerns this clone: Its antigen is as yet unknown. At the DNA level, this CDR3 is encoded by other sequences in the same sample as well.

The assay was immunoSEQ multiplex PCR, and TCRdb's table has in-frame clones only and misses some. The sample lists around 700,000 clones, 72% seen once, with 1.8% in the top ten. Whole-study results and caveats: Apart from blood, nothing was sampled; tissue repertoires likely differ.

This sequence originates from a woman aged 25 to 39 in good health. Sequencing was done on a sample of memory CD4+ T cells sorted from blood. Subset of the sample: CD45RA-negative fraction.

The CDR3 protein is CASSPGAYNEQFF. CDR3 coding DNA: TGTGCCAGCAGCCCCGGCGCCTACAATGAGCAGTTCTTC. The chain couples TRBV11-2 to TRBJ2-1; D remains ambiguous. V gave up 5 bases and J gave up 2 bases, with 7 bases separating them. This CDR3 comprises 13 residues. Germline V gene sequence: CDR1 SGHAT, CDR2 FQNNGV.